This is a list of T cell receptor beta chains from one sample in a study of identical twins. TCRdb independently ran MiXCR on the 5' RACE reads; one entry per CDR3 protein. The sample contains hundreds of thousands of distinct CDR3 sequences, 21% of which appear only once. This sample was shared with a second study, whose subject was T cells expressing NK-cell markers.

Material: PBMCs. These receptors originate from a young woman in good health. Both conserved end residues are part of each CDR3. Fields, in order: V gene, J gene, clone size, CDR3 length, D gene, CDR3 DNA, CDR3 protein. The D gene is left open where the match is weak. Expanded clones get a size class; other rows say once, few or many, or leave the size out.

V: TRBV12-3/TRBV12-4
J: TRBJ1-1
size: few
length: 12
D: NA
DNA: TGTGCCAGCGGCAGGGTTCACACTGAAGCTTTCTTT
CDR3: CASGRVHTEAFF

V: TRBV12-3/TRBV12-4
J: TRBJ1-2
size: many
length: 14
D: TRBD1
DNA: TGTGCCAGCAGCGCTCACAGGGGCGACTATGGCTACACCTTC
CDR3: CASSAHRGDYGYTF

V: TRBV29-1
J: TRBJ1-2
size: NA
length: 13
D: NA
DNA: TGCAGCGTGTTGAAGGGGACGAGCTATGGCTACACCTTC
CDR3: CSVLKGTSYGYTF

V: TRBV6-2/TRBV6-3
J: TRBJ1-1
size: many
length: 13
D: NA
DNA: TGTGCCAGCAGCCGTCCACCGAACACTGAAGCTTTCTTT
CDR3: CASSRPPNTEAFF

V: TRBV5-1
J: TRBJ1-4
size: NA
length: 14
D: TRBD1
DNA: TGCGCCAGCAGCTGGACAGGCGGGGATGAAAAACTGTTTTTT
CDR3: CASSWTGGDEKLFF

V: TRBV20-1
J: TRBJ2-1
size: few
length: 10
D: TRBD1
DNA: TGCAGTGCTAGGGACAGGGAACAGTTCTTC
CDR3: CSARDREQFF

V: TRBV29-1
J: TRBJ2-7
size: NA
length: 14
D: TRBD2
DNA: TGCAGCGTTGGAGGCAGTGGGACTAGTTACGAGCAGTACTTC
CDR3: CSVGGSGTSYEQYF

V: TRBV27
J: TRBJ1-5
size: NA
length: 13
D: NA
DNA: TGTGCCAGCAGAGGACAGATCAATCAGCCCCAGCATTTT
CDR3: CASRGQINQPQHF

V: TRBV25-1
J: TRBJ2-5
size: NA
length: 17
D: TRBD1
DNA: TGTGCCAGCAGTGAATTCGTAGGAGGACAGGCCCAAGAGACCCAGTACTTC
CDR3: CASSEFVGGQAQETQYF

V: TRBV9
J: TRBJ2-5
size: many
length: 12
D: NA
DNA: TGTGCCAGCAGCGTAACCGGAGAGACCCAGTACTTC
CDR3: CASSVTGETQYF

V: TRBV11-2
J: TRBJ2-7
size: few
length: 13
D: NA
DNA: TGTGCCAGCAGCTTCGGGGTTCACTACGAGCAGTACTTC
CDR3: CASSFGVHYEQYF

V: TRBV5-1
J: TRBJ2-5
size: NA
length: 15
D: TRBD2
DNA: TGCGCCAGCAGCTTGGATCTTAGCGGGATAGAGACCCAGTACTTC
CDR3: CASSLDLSGIETQYF

V: TRBV12-5
J: TRBJ1-2
size: NA
length: 13
D: NA
DNA: TGTGCTAGTGGTTTGACCGGAAACTATGGCTACACCTTC
CDR3: CASGLTGNYGYTF

V: TRBV29-1
J: TRBJ2-5
size: few
length: 13
D: TRBD1
DNA: TGCAGCGTTGCCAGGACAGGGGACGAGACCCAGTACTTC
CDR3: CSVARTGDETQYF

V: TRBV9
J: TRBJ2-2
size: NA
length: 15
D: NA
DNA: TGTGCCAGCAGCGTAGGGGTGGGTTTCGCCGGGGAGCTGTTTTTT
CDR3: CASSVGVGFAGELFF

V: TRBV12-3/TRBV12-4
J: TRBJ2-2
size: few
length: 17
D: TRBD2
DNA: TGTGCCAGCAGTTTTGGTAGCGGGCGAGCGAACACCGGGGAGCTGTTTTTT
CDR3: CASSFGSGRANTGELFF

V: TRBV29-1
J: TRBJ2-7
size: NA
length: 14
D: TRBD1
DNA: TGCAGCGTTGAATTGGCAGGGGGCGCCTACGAGCAGTACTTC
CDR3: CSVELAGGAYEQYF

V: TRBV29-1
J: TRBJ2-5
size: NA
length: 13
D: NA
DNA: TGCAGCGTAGGTTCCAGGGGGGGAGAGACCCAGTACTTC
CDR3: CSVGSRGGETQYF

V: TRBV5-1
J: TRBJ2-7
size: few
length: 14
D: NA
DNA: TGCGCCAGCAGCTTGGCCGCGGGGAAGTACGAGCAGTACTTC
CDR3: CASSLAAGKYEQYF

V: TRBV27
J: TRBJ2-4
size: few
length: 19
D: TRBD2
DNA: TGTGCCAGCAGTTTATCGATGACGGGGGGGAGCCTAGGCAAAAACATTCAGTACTTC
CDR3: CASSLSMTGGSLGKNIQYF

V: TRBV3-1
J: TRBJ1-4
size: NA
length: 16
D: NA
DNA: TGTGCCAGCAGTCGAGGAGTCCAGCGAGGCCCTGAAAAACTGTTTTTT
CDR3: CASSRGVQRGPEKLFF

V: TRBV12-3/TRBV12-4
J: TRBJ1-2
size: many
length: 14
D: TRBD1
DNA: TGTGCCAGCATGGGGCTACAGGGGGTCTATGGCTACACCTTC
CDR3: CASMGLQGVYGYTF

V: TRBV7-2
J: TRBJ1-5
size: many
length: 11
D: NA
DNA: TGTGCCAGCAGCTACGGTCAGGTCCAGCATTTT
CDR3: CASSYGQVQHF

V: TRBV18
J: TRBJ2-7
size: NA
length: 14
D: TRBD1
DNA: TGTGCCAGCTCACCAAAGGGGGCGTCCTACGAGCAGTACTTC
CDR3: CASSPKGASYEQYF

V: TRBV6-1
J: TRBJ2-3
size: NA
length: 14
D: TRBD2
DNA: TGTGCCAGCAGACCTCAGGGAGGGGAAGATACGCAGTATTTT
CDR3: CASRPQGGEDTQYF

V: TRBV7-9
J: TRBJ1-1
size: NA
length: 14
D: NA
DNA: TGTGCCAGCAGCTCCATTACGGTAAACACTGAAGCTTTCTTT
CDR3: CASSSITVNTEAFF

V: TRBV9
J: TRBJ2-7
size: many
length: 14
D: NA
DNA: TGTGCCAGCAGCGCCTGGGACGGGGATCGGGAGCAGTACTTC
CDR3: CASSAWDGDREQYF

V: TRBV15
J: TRBJ1-2
size: few
length: 14
D: NA
DNA: TGTGCCACCAGCAGAGCTTCCAGGAGTCATGGCTACACCTTC
CDR3: CATSRASRSHGYTF